This T cell receptor beta chain was identified in a study of chemoradiotherapy in HPV16-positive cancers. Background on the study: Candidate HPV-specific clones and shared TCR motifs came from a couple of HPV16-positive patients. Study results and caveats: During treatment, candidate HPV-specific clones and E7-related motifs expanded in tumor. Only a couple of HPV16-positive patients supplied the functional HPV-specificity definition. For HPV16-positive patients, expanding HPV-responsive T cells associated with longer recurrence-free survival.

The CDR3 runs to 13 residues. V was pared by 2 bases and J by 5 bases, with 11 bases between. Germline CDR1 SGDLS, CDR2 YYNGEE. With respect to this clone: Its antigen is undetermined.

Produced via immunoSEQ multiplex PCR; TCRdb's table is partial and in-frame only. Of about 67,000 clones in the sample, 88% were seen once. The rearrangement joins TRBV9 to TRBJ2-7; D perhaps matches TRBD2 (6 bases). The source material was blood, sampled from a patient who underwent chemoradiotherapy. The clonotype comes from a human donor with HPV-associated anogenital cancer. The CDR3 region is CASSVGGKNEQYF. In nucleotides, the CDR3 is TGTGCCAGCAGCGTGGGGGGAAAAAACGAGCAGTACTTC.